This is a list of T cell receptor beta chains from one sample in a study of T cell responses to AZD1222 COVID-19 vaccine. TCRdb keeps only in-frame clones here, not all; method: immunoSEQ multiplex PCR. The sample includes 150,000 or so clones, roughly 90% seen only once; the top ten take approximately 1.5%. Source: peripheral blood, taken 28 days after the second AZD1222 dose. The receptors come from an adult who received the AZD1222 COVID-19 vaccine. CDR3s include the opening cysteine and the closing phenylalanine or tryptophan. Fields, in order: J gene, clone size, D gene, V gene, CDR3 DNA, CDR3 protein. D genes are given only for firm matches. Not every row has a clone size; where given, it reads once, few, many or a size class.

TRBJ1-2,once,TRBD1,TRBV6-5,TGTGCCAGCAGTATAACAGGGGGTTATGGCTACACCTTC,CASSITGGYGYTF
TRBJ1-5,once,NA,TRBV30,TGTGCCTGGAGTGTGGGGGTGAATCAGCCCCAGCATTTT,CAWSVGVNQPQHF
TRBJ2-7,NA,NA,TRBV4-1,TGCGCCAGTGGGGCTTTCAACTCCTACGAGCAGTACTTC,CASGAFNSYEQYF
TRBJ2-7,NA,TRBD2,TRBV11-2,TGTGCCAGCAGCTTAGGGGCCGCGGGGGACGAGCAGTACTTC,CASSLGAAGDEQYF
TRBJ1-1,NA,NA,TRBV30,TGTGCCTGGAGACTTTCAGGGTCAGGGACTGAAGCTTTCTTT,CAWRLSGSGTEAFF
TRBJ2-3,NA,TRBD2,TRBV10-3,TGTGCCATCAGTGGGCTAGCGGGGGGGCTCACAGATACGCAGTATTTT,CAISGLAGGLTDTQYF
TRBJ1-1,NA,TRBD1,TRBV3-1/TRBV3-2,TGTGCCAGCAGCCGAGGGGGACAGATTGAAGCTTTCTTT,CASSRGGQIEAFF
TRBJ1-5,NA,NA,TRBV19,TGTGCCAGTAGTAAAGTAGGGAAGCAGCCCCAGCATTTT,CASSKVGKQPQHF
TRBJ2-7,once,NA,TRBV30,TGTGCCTGGGACCGCACCTACGAGCAGTACTTC,CAWDRTYEQYF
TRBJ2-5,few,NA,TRBV6-5,TGTGCCAGCAGTTCTGCCTGGACTGCCGAGGACTTC,CASSSAWTAEDF
TRBJ1-2,once,TRBD1,TRBV12-3/TRBV12-4,TGTGCCAGCAGCCGACCCGGGACAGGGATCTACACCTTC,CASSRPGTGIYTF
TRBJ2-3,NA,NA,TRBV19,TGTGCCAGTACCCTGAGTCCGGAGACAGATACGCAGTATTTT,CASTLSPETDTQYF
TRBJ1-2,NA,NA,TRBV5-6,TGTGCCAGCAGCCAGACCGCAAGGAGGGGCTACACCTTC,CASSQTARRGYTF
TRBJ1-6,few,TRBD1,TRBV7-9,TGTGCCAGCAGCCCCCCCCCGACAGGGGGGCATTCACCCCTCCACTTT,CASSPPPTGGHSPLHF
TRBJ1-1,NA,TRBD1,TRBV10-3,TGTGCCATCAGACCCAGGGGGAGCACTGAAGCTTTCTTT,CAIRPRGSTEAFF
TRBJ1-1,NA,NA,TRBV5-6,TGTGCCAGCAGCTCGGGACATTGGAACACTGAAGCTTTCTTT,CASSSGHWNTEAFF
TRBJ1-1,NA,NA,TRBV28,TGTGCCAGCAGTTCCGGACAGCACTCGCTGAACACTGAAGCTTTCTTT,CASSSGQHSLNTEAFF
TRBJ1-2,NA,NA,TRBV5-6,TGTGCCAGCAGCCGCCGGGAACCGCGCGGCTACACCTTC,CASSRREPRGYTF
TRBJ1-4,NA,NA,TRBV3-1/TRBV3-2,TGTGCCAGCAGCCCCTTGGGGGAAAAACTGTTTTTT,CASSPLGEKLFF
TRBJ1-1,NA,TRBD1,TRBV2,TGTGCCAGCAGTGACACAGGGGAGTTTGCTTTCTTT,CASSDTGEFAFF
TRBJ1-2,once,TRBD1,TRBV30,TGTGCCTGCGCCAGGGGGCGAGATAACTATGGCTACACCTTC,CACARGRDNYGYTF
TRBJ1-6,NA,TRBD1,TRBV7-8,TGTGCCAGCAGCTTAGATTTCAGGGGGAATTCACCCCTCCACTTT,CASSLDFRGNSPLHF
TRBJ2-1,NA,TRBD1,TRBV11-1,TGTGCCAGCAGCTCCGATGGACAGGGTGTAATCCGGGAGCAGTTCTTC,CASSSDGQGVIREQFF
TRBJ1-1,NA,TRBD1,TRBV19,TGTGCCAGTAGTCTTTTCCCTGGACAGGGGAACACTGAAGCTTTCTTT,CASSLFPGQGNTEAFF
TRBJ1-3,NA,NA,TRBV30,TGTGCCTGGAGTGTAACGGAGGCGGGTGGAAACACCATATATTTT,CAWSVTEAGGNTIYF
TRBJ1-2,NA,TRBD1,TRBV6-1,TGTGCCAGCAGTGAAGCGGGACAGGGAGGCTACACCTTC,CASSEAGQGGYTF
TRBJ2-1,NA,TRBD2,TRBV5-1,TGCGCCAGCAGCTTGGGACTAGCGGATTACAATGAGCAGTTCTTC,CASSLGLADYNEQFF
TRBJ1-6,NA,NA,TRBV27,TGTGCCAGCAGTTTCCAGGGAGTCAGTAATTCACCCCTCCACTTT,CASSFQGVSNSPLHF
TRBJ1-1,NA,TRBD1,TRBV2,TGTGCCAGCAGTCTACAGGAGGGGGCGTACACTGAAGCTTTCTTT,CASSLQEGAYTEAFF
TRBJ1-2,once,NA,TRBV30,TGTGCCTGGAGTGTAGGGTCCTACTATGGCTACACCTTC,CAWSVGSYYGYTF
TRBJ2-3,NA,NA,TRBV11-3,TGTGCCAGCAGCTTGAGGCAGGGCGGCGGCGGAGATACGCAGTATTTT,CASSLRQGGGGDTQYF
TRBJ2-3,NA,TRBD2,TRBV28,TGTGCCAGCAGTTCTTCTAGCGGGGGGTCAGATACGCAGTATTTT,CASSSSSGGSDTQYF
TRBJ2-3,NA,TRBD1,TRBV2,TGTGCCAGCAGTGGGGGACAGGGCCCCACAGATACGCAGTATTTT,CASSGGQGPTDTQYF
TRBJ1-6,NA,NA,TRBV2,TGTGCCAGCAGTGAAAGCAGGGCGACTAATTCACCCCTCCACTTT,CASSESRATNSPLHF
TRBJ1-1,NA,TRBD1,TRBV4-2,TGTGCCAGCAGCCAAACCCGGACAGGGACCACTGAAGCTTTCTTT,CASSQTRTGTTEAFF
TRBJ1-5,NA,NA,TRBV5-4,TGTGCCAGCAGCTTGTTTGGCAATCAGCCCCAGCATTTT,CASSLFGNQPQHF
TRBJ1-3,NA,NA,TRBV14,TGTGCCAGCAGCCTAAGGGTGTATGCGGGGAGCTCTGGAAACACCATATATTTT,CASSLRVYAGSSGNTIYF